Presented here are 18 T cell receptor beta chains from one specimen sequenced in a study of tumor-infiltrating lymphocytes in oesophageal squamous cell carcinoma. TCRdb called the PCR reads again in MiXCR, with one record for every CDR3 protein. The sample contains around 14,000 distinct CDR3 sequences, 40% to 65% of which appear only once. Sequenced material: esophageal tumor tissue. The receptors were gathered from a male donor with esophageal squamous cell carcinoma.

This clonotype has only a few counts. The chain carries TRBV7-2 and TRBJ2-3; D is unresolved. Trimming took off 1 base at V and 0 bases at J, with 5 bases between the two ends. CDR1 SGHTA and CDR2 FQGNSA come from the germline V gene. CDR3 length equals 14 residues. CDR3 amino acids: CASSLDSSTDTQYF. The CDR3 region has the DNA TGTGCCAGCAGCTTAGACTCTAGCACAGATACGCAGTATTTT. The full variable domain, its missing parts supplied by reference TRBV7-2 and TRBJ2-3, is GAGVSQSPSNKVTEKGKDVELRCDPISGHTALYWYRQSLGQGLEFLIYFQGNSAPDKSGLPSDRFSAERTGGSVSTLTIQRTQQEDSAVYLCASSLDSSTDTQYFGPGTRLTVL.

The chain links TRBV6-2 or TRBV6-3 to TRBJ1-2, with a tentative D call TRBD1 (6 bases). Per the germline V gene, CDR1 is MNHEY and CDR2 is SVGEGT. The CDR3 has 13 amino acids. Deletions cut 6 bases from V and 5 bases from J, with 13 bases between. CDR3 nucleotide sequence: TGTGCCAGCAGCACCGACAGGAGGTATGGCTACACCTTC. This sequence encodes CASSTDRRYGYTF.

This clonotype has a handful of counts. The J gene is TRBJ2-1, the V gene TRBV7-2; 11 nucleotides agree with TRBD2. The CDR3 runs 15 residues. Per the germline V gene, CDR1 is SGHTA and CDR2 is FQGNSA. V gave up 4 bases and J gave up 8 bases; unmatched junction bases: 7. CDR3 amino acids: CASSYTSGSVYEQFF. CDR3 coding DNA: TGTGCCAGCAGCTACACTAGCGGGAGTGTCTATGAGCAGTTCTTC.

By share, this clonotype counts as large. The chain combines TRBV4-1 with TRBJ2-7, with a possible D match to TRBD1 (5 bases). The CDR3 sequence is 17 residues long. Trimming pared 4 bases from V and 3 bases from J, leaving 22 bases between. Germline CDR1 reads MGHRA; CDR2 reads YSYEKL. The CDR3 region has the DNA TGCGCCAGCAGCCCCAGGGTTCCACTCTCCCTTATCTACGAGCAGTACTTC. This sequence encodes CASSPRVPLSLIYEQYF.

This clonotype has only a few counts. V is TRBV4-1 and J is TRBJ2-3, with D maybe TRBD1 (5 bases). The CDR3 is made up of 21 amino acids. Trimming took 2 bases from V and 4 from J, leaving 31 bases between them. In germline, CDR1 is MGHRA, CDR2 YSYEKL. This CDR3 is CASSQPRLSDTYFGSSDTQYF. For the CDR3, the DNA is TGCGCCAGCAGCCAACCACGTCTTTCGGACACCTATTTCGGTTCGTCAGATACGCAGTATTTT.

The chain joins TRBV7-2 to TRBJ2-1, with D uncertain. V was cut by 1 base and J by 6 bases, with 10 bases left in between. This CDR3 comprises 14 residues. Germline CDR1 is SGHTA and CDR2 is FQGNSA. The CDR3 coding sequence is TGTGCCAGCAGCTTAGATCGGCCGGGCAATGAGCAGTTCTTC. It specifies CASSLDRPGNEQFF.

This clonotype came up a few times. This CDR3 reads CASSSPMMVVENYEQYF. DNA of the CDR3: TGTGCCAGCAGTTCCCCCATGATGGTCGTGGAAAACTACGAGCAGTACTTC. The chain uses TRBV28 and TRBJ2-1; no definite D call. The tail of the sequence fits TRBJ2-7 better, so the J call may be wrong. This CDR3 contains 17 residues. The V gene's germline CDR1 is MDHEN and CDR2 SYDVKM.

The rearrangement links TRBV6-8 to TRBJ2-7; D may be TRBD2 (7 bases). The DNA end favors TRBJ2-1, so the J call may be wrong. The CDR3 is made up of 14 amino acids. Germline V gene lookup returns CDR1 MNHGY and CDR2 SAAAGT. CDR3 protein: CASWIGGAGNEQFF. CDR3 nucleotide sequence: TGTGCCAGCTGGATTGGGGGGGCGGGCAATGAGCAGTTCTTC.

This clonotype came up many times. V and J are TRBV7-9 and TRBJ1-4; D gene ambiguous. V lost 4 bases, J lost 5 bases, and 17 bases lay in between. The CDR3 is 16 amino acids. Germline values: CDR1 SEHNR, CDR2 FQNEAQ (reference sequence). CDR3 sequence reads: CASSSAREGLNEKLFF. The CDR3 coding sequence is TGTGCCAGCAGCTCAGCCCGGGAAGGGTTGAATGAAAAACTGTTTTTT. The full variable domain, in which reference TRBV7-9 and TRBJ1-4 provide the parts outside the CDR3, is DTGVSQNPRHKITKRGQNVTFRCDPISEHNRLYWYRQTLGQGPEFLTYFQNEAQLEKSRLLSDRFSAERPKGSFSTLEIQRTEQGDSAMYLCASSSAREGLNEKLFFGSGTQLSVL.

This clonotype was picked up a small number of times. The V and J genes are TRBV7-8 and TRBJ2-1; TRBD2 matches 10 bases. This CDR3 is 16 amino acids long. V shed 6 bases and J 5 bases; nucleotides not matched to a gene: 10. Looked up from germline, CDR1 is SGHVS and CDR2 is FQNEAQ. The chain's CDR3 is CASRSQREGQDNEQFF. The DNA for the CDR3 is TGTGCCAGCAGGAGCCAGCGGGAGGGCCAAGACAATGAGCAGTTCTTC.

This chain uses TRBV6-6 with TRBJ2-1; TRBD1 is a possible D gene (6 bases). The CDR3 sequence is 14 residues long. Looked up from germline, CDR1 is MNHNY and CDR2 is SVGAGI (reference sequence). Trimming shortened V by 2 bases and J by 9 bases, and 14 bases separated the two germline ends. CDR3 nucleotide sequence: TGTGCCAGCAGTTACCAGGGGCCGACGGTTGAGCAGTTCTTC. Protein product: CASSYQGPTVEQFF.

With respect to this clonotype: This likely comes from a read error, as the CDR3 has no conserved phenylalanine or tryptophan at its end. The DNA is left out, because the CDR3 cannot be placed on it with certainty; the CDR3 is given as TCRdb lists it. The chain links TRBV10-1 to TRBJ2-3; TRBD1 reflects the table's D call only, with no check against the DNA. Looked up from germline, CDR1 is WNHNN and CDR2 is SYGVQD (reference sequence). Both ends counted, the CDR3 spans 16 residues. This chain's CDR3 is CASSVRDGTETQYFGP.

This clonotype was detected many times. This sequence may be a read error, since a much larger clone differs from it by one base. The V call is TRBV5-1, the J call TRBJ2-7, with 11 positions matching TRBD2. Germline V CDR1 and CDR2: SGHRS, YFSETQ. The CDR3 has 13 residues. With V trimmed by 4 bases and J by 12 bases, 9 bases remained unmatched. As DNA, the CDR3 is TGCGCCAGCAGCGCCCCGGGACTAGCGGTGCGGTACTTC. Translation gives CASSAPGLAVRYF.

This clonotype was seen at least ten times. The chain is built from TRBV12-5 and TRBJ1-1; D unclear. The V gene's germline CDR1 is LGHNT and CDR2 FRNRAP. This CDR3 comprises 12 residues. The V gene lost 5 bases and the J gene lost 3 bases, with 7 bases spanning the gap. The DNA for the CDR3 is TGTGCTAGTGGTCCCTCGTACACTGAAGCTTTCTTT. Translated, it gives CASGPSYTEAFF. Looking up the rest from reference TRBV12-5 and TRBJ1-1 gives the full variable domain: DARVTQTPRHKVTEMGQEVTMRCQPILGHNTVFWYRQTMMQGLELLAYFRNRAPLDDSGMPKDRFSAEMPDATLATLKIQPSEPRDSAVYFCASGPSYTEAFFGQGTRLTVV.

This clonotype was counted a few times. V and J are TRBV7-9 and TRBJ2-5; TRBD2 might be the D (5 bases). The germline gives CDR1 SEHNR, CDR2 FQNEAQ (reference sequence). The CDR3 spans 13 residues. With 2 bases removed from V and 5 bases from J, the gap between germline ends came to 9 bases. The CDR3, as DNA: TGTGCCAGCAGCTTATTGGGCGGGGAGACCCAGTACTTC. Translated, it gives CASSLLGGETQYF.

The rearrangement links TRBV7-9 to TRBJ2-3; 8 nucleotides agree with TRBD2. The DNA end lines up better with TRBJ2-1; the J call may be wrong. Germline V gives CDR1 SEHNR, CDR2 FQNEAQ (reference sequence). This CDR3 is 15 amino acids long. The CDR3 DNA follows: TGTGCCAGCAGCTTAGACGGGGGGGCGTCGGATGAGCAGTTCTTC. Translated, it gives CASSLDGGASDEQFF.

Regarding this clonotype: Sequence at one end of the junction differs from germline and may be a read error. The rearrangement uses TRBV11-3 and TRBJ1-6; D is uncertain. Germline V CDR1 and CDR2: SGHNT, YENEEA. The CDR3 spans 15 residues. The DNA for the CDR3 is TGTGCCAGCAGCTTAGGGGGTTGGGATAATTCACCCCTCCACTTC. This gives the protein CASSLGGWDNSPLHF.

Details on this clonotype: A much larger clone differs from this one at a single base, so this may be a read error. The chain has TRBV19 and TRBJ2-4; 7 positions match TRBD2. Germline CDR1 and CDR2: LNHDA and SQIVND (reference sequence). The V and J ends lost 5 bases and 13 bases, in that order; junction bases with no gene match: 17. This CDR3 has 15 residues. The chain's CDR3 is CASSGIAGDYNEQYF. The CDR3, as DNA: TGTGCCAGTAGTGGGATCGCGGGAGACTACAATGAGCAGTACTTC. The whole variable domain, remainder taken from reference TRBV19 and TRBJ2-4, is DGGITQSPKYLFRKEGQNVTLSCEQNLNHDAMYWYRQDPGQGLRLIYYSQIVNDFQKGDIAEGYSVSREKKESFPLTVTSAQKNPTAFYLCASSGIAGDYNEQYFGAGTRLSVL.